The 11 T cell receptor beta chains below come from one sample, sequenced in a study of blood T cell repertoires in COVID-19. Profiled with immunoSEQ multiplex PCR; TCRdb holds only in-frame clones, not every one. This table has around 180,000 clones, approximately 80% appearing once. The source material was PBMCs or T cells enriched from blood (not recorded which). The source of these receptors is a man aged 50-60 years who had recovered from COVID-19.

The rearrangement uses TRBV9 and TRBJ1-6; possibly TRBD1 for D (6 bases). This CDR3 has 14 amino acids. Germline-derived CDR1 and CDR2 are SGDLS and YYNGEE. V lost 3 bases to trimming and J lost 7 bases, with 11 bases between them. The DNA for the CDR3 is TGTGCCAGCAGCGGACAGGTAGAAAATTCACCCCTCCACTTT. It yields the protein CASSGQVENSPLHF.

The rearrangement joins TRBV2 to TRBJ1-6, with D possibly being TRBD1 (6 bases). Deletions cut 6 bases from V and 8 bases from J, with 17 bases between. In germline, CDR1 is SNHLY, CDR2 FYNNEI. The CDR3 contains 15 residues. CDR3 in DNA: TGTGCCAGCAGCCGGACAGTTCCATTCGATTCACCCCTCCACTTT. Residues: CASSRTVPFDSPLHF. The full variable domain, in which reference TRBV2 and TRBJ1-6 provide the parts outside the CDR3, is EPEVTQTPSHQVTQMGQEVILRCVPISNHLYFYWYRQILGQKVEFLVSFYNNEISEKSEIFDDQFSVERPDGSNFTLKIRSTKLEDSAMYFCASSRTVPFDSPLHFGNGTRLTVT.

The J gene is TRBJ2-3, the V gene TRBV7-2; no reliable D call. Germline V gene sequence: CDR1 SGHTA, CDR2 FQGNSA. V was cut by 5 bases and J by 2 bases, with 8 bases left in between. CDR3 length: 13 residues. The CDR3 DNA reads TGTGCCAGCAGCCCCACACCCACAGATACGCAGTATTTT. Protein product: CASSPTPTDTQYF.

J is TRBJ2-5 and V is TRBV5-1; TRBD2 aligns across 10 bases. The V and J ends lost 4 bases and 7 bases, in that order; junction bases with no gene match: 13. The CDR3 extends over 16 amino acids. CDR1 is SGHRS, CDR2 YFSETQ, per germline. CDR3 protein: CASSLGTSVASGTQYF. CDR3 sequence (DNA): TGCGCCAGCAGCCTGGGGACTAGCGTGGCCTCAGGGACCCAGTACTTC.

V and J are TRBV4-1 and TRBJ1-2; D unresolved. V lost 7 bases to trimming and J lost 3 bases, with 18 bases between them. The germline CDR1 and CDR2 sequences are MGHRA and YSYEKL. The CDR3 contains 15 residues. The CDR3 region has the DNA TGCGCCAGCAAGCCGGGAGACGTTGAGTACTATGGCTACACCTTC. Protein product: CASKPGDVEYYGYTF.

CDR3 residues: CASSQVGPGIYEQYF. The CDR3 nucleotides are TGTGCCAGCAGCCAAGTGGGGCCAGGGATTTACGAGCAGTACTTC. The chain employs TRBV3-1 (or the pseudogene TRBV3-2) and TRBJ2-7; the D gene is possibly TRBD1 (5 bases). The V and J ends lost 1 base and 4 bases respectively, with 14 bases between them. This CDR3 comprises 15 residues. Germline CDR1 and CDR2: LGHDT and YNNKEL (reference sequence).

In the case of this clone: A junction end diverges from the germline sequence, so it may reflect a read error. The chain is built from TRBV27 and TRBJ2-6; D possibly corresponds to TRBD1 (5 bases). The CDR3 loop spans 16 amino acids. The germline CDR1 and CDR2 sequences are MNHEY and SMNVEV (reference sequence). The CDR3 DNA reads as TGTGCCAGCTGTTTATGGGGCCCCTCTGGGGCCAACGTCCTGACTTTC. This codes for CASCLWGPSGANVLTF.

The rearrangement uses TRBV5-1 and TRBJ2-7, with 7 bases lining up with TRBD1. The CDR3 is 13 residues long. The V gene's germline CDR1 is SGHRS and CDR2 YFSETQ. After removal of 4 bases from V and 5 bases from J, the junction contained 6 bases not matched to a gene. CDR3 amino acids: CASSTQTGNEQYF. The CDR3 DNA reads as TGCGCCAGCAGCACCCAGACAGGGAACGAGCAGTACTTC.

The table lists this clone with a count of one. The CDR3 DNA reads TGTGCCAGCAGCCATGAGGGGACAGGAAGCTATGGCTACACCTTC. Translating it yields CASSHEGTGSYGYTF. This chain connects TRBV4-2 to TRBJ1-2; the match to TRBD1 covers 8 bases. Trimming took 3 bases from V and 4 from J; bases not matched to a gene: 7. The CDR3 spans 15 residues. The germline CDR1 and CDR2 sequences are LGHNA and YNFKEQ.

The chain carries TRBV7-6 and TRBJ1-4, with no clear D. Germline-derived CDR1 and CDR2 are SGHVS and FNYEAQ. The CDR3 runs to 14 residues. V was cut by 0 bases and J by 7 bases, with 9 bases left in between. CDR3 sequence reads: CASSLASNGEKLFF. The CDR3 DNA reads as TGTGCCAGCAGCTTAGCCTCCAACGGTGAAAAACTGTTTTTT.

The chain carries TRBV10-3 and TRBJ1-3; possible D gene TRBD1, 6 bases. The V end lost 7 bases, the J end lost 2 bases, and 15 bases lay between the germline ends. CDR1 and CDR2 (germline): ENHRY, SYGVKD. The CDR3 runs 15 residues. This chain's CDR3 is CAITRDTSPGNTIYF. The CDR3 nucleotides read TGTGCCATCACCCGGGACACATCGCCTGGAAACACCATATATTTT.